The entry below gives a single T cell receptor (beta chain) sequence along with its context. Antigen: not known. The sample comes from a study of cytotoxic CD8 clonotypes in ibrutinib-treated CLL. The intended depth for sequencing was 1 in 200,000 to 1 in 1 million T cells. TCRdb's table, derived via immunoSEQ multiplex PCR, lists solely in-frame clones and lacks some. This table has about 200,000 clones, about 72% appearing once. Points from the study as a whole: The study found public clonotypes uncommon, contracting or stable on treatment. Clonality, elevated at ibrutinib response, dropped back toward baseline at progression.

The sequence derives from a human donor with chronic lymphocytic leukemia. The sequences come from PBMCs, collected after 24 months of ibrutinib treatment.

This CDR3 is CATSIGPGSPGAETQYF. The CDR3, as DNA: TGTGCCACCAGCATAGGCCCCGGGTCACCTGGGGCAGAGACCCAGTACTTC. The V call is TRBV15, the J call TRBJ2-5; D is perhaps TRBD1 (5 bases). V lost 4 bases to trimming and J lost 4 bases, with 22 bases between them. The CDR3 extends over 17 amino acids. Per the germline V gene, CDR1 is LNHNV and CDR2 is YYDKDF (reference sequence).